These 10 T cell receptor beta chains were sequenced from one sample in a study of T cells in localized non-small cell lung cancer. Profiled with immunoSEQ multiplex PCR; TCRdb holds only in-frame clones, not every one. The sample shows 15,000 to 17,000 clones, about 89% of them seen only once. The sequencing here drew on peripheral blood mononuclear cells, taken before any cancer treatment. All receptors come from a male donor aged 60 or older with stage II lung adenocarcinoma.

The chain is built from TRBV11-2 and TRBJ1-2, with 10 bases matching TRBD1. With 3 bases clipped from V and 2 bases from J, the junction kept 6 bases outside the gene matches. In germline, CDR1 is SGHAT, CDR2 FQNNGV. The CDR3 loop spans 16 amino acids. CDR3 DNA sequence: TGTGCCAGCAGCTTGGGGACAGGGGCCACAAACTATGGCTACACCTTC. This gives the protein CASSLGTGATNYGYTF.

This chain connects TRBV7-3 to TRBJ2-3; D may be TRBD2 (5 bases). The CDR3 length is 16 residues. V was pared by 5 bases and J by 2 bases, with 17 bases between. Germline CDR1 reads SGHTA; CDR2 reads FQGTGA. The CDR3 bases are TGTGCCAGCAGCCCCTTGGGCCCGGACTTCACAGATACGCAGTATTTT. It encodes CASSPLGPDFTDTQYF.

The chain has TRBV25-1 and TRBJ2-1; tentatively, D is TRBD2 (6 bases). Germline assignment: CDR1 MGHDK and CDR2 SYGVNS. CDR3 size: 16 residues. The V gene lost 7 bases and the J gene lost 0 bases, with 16 bases spanning the gap. CDR3 protein: CASIGDGGDSYNEQFF. The DNA of the CDR3 is TGTGCCAGCATTGGCGATGGCGGGGACTCCTACAATGAGCAGTTCTTC.

The CDR3 loop is CASSRLVSSYNEQFF. CDR3 sequence (DNA): TGTGCCAGCAGCAGGCTAGTGAGCTCCTACAATGAGCAGTTCTTC. V gene TRBV11-3 combines with J gene TRBJ2-1; D unresolved. Between the trimmed V and J ends, which lost 5 bases and 0 bases, there was a span of 11 bases. This CDR3 is 15 amino acids long. Germline lookup yields CDR1 SGHNT and CDR2 YENEEA.

The CDR3 is CASSLGYSGANVLTF. The CDR3 nucleotides are TGTGCCAGCAGCCTCGGTTACTCTGGGGCCAACGTCCTGACTTTC. This chain uses TRBV5-6 with TRBJ2-6; D gene unclear. The CDR3 loop spans 15 amino acids. Germline CDR1 SGHDT, CDR2 YYEEEE. The V and J ends lost 4 bases and 0 bases respectively, with 8 bases between them.

V is TRBV6-6 and J is TRBJ2-3, with 9 bases that match TRBD2. V gave up 3 bases and J gave up 4 bases; unmatched junction bases: 5. The CDR3 has 15 residues. Germline V CDR1 and CDR2: MNHNY, SVGAGI (reference sequence). The CDR3 DNA sequence: TGTGCCAGCAGTTATCGCGGGGGGGGTGCAGATACGCAGTATTTT. Its translation: CASSYRGGGADTQYF.

The chain has TRBV5-1 and TRBJ2-1, with 8 bases identical to TRBD2. Trimming removed 4 bases from V and 2 bases from J; junction bases left unmatched: 5. The CDR3 extends over 15 amino acids. Germline CDR1 reads SGHRS; CDR2 reads YFSETQ. CDR3 region: CASSPTSGTYNEQFF. Here the CDR3 DNA reads TGCGCCAGCAGCCCCACTAGCGGTACCTACAATGAGCAGTTCTTC.

J is TRBJ2-1 and V is TRBV7-9, with 7 positions matching TRBD2. The V gene's germline CDR1 is SEHNR and CDR2 FQNEAQ (reference sequence). V gave up 5 bases and J gave up 12 bases; unmatched junction bases: 7. The CDR3 has 12 residues. CDR3 loop: CASSTRGLWQFF. The DNA of the CDR3 is TGTGCCAGCAGCACGCGGGGGTTGTGGCAGTTCTTC.

The chain is built from TRBV28 and TRBJ1-1; D is undetermined. In germline, CDR1 is MDHEN, CDR2 SYDVKM. The CDR3 covers 11 residues. V was trimmed by 2 bases and J by 4 bases, leaving 2 bases between them. In DNA, the CDR3 is TGTGCCAGCAGTTTAAGCACTGAAGCTTTCTTT. Translating gives CASSLSTEAFF.

V and J are TRBV9 and TRBJ1-2; D gene unclear. The CDR3 contains 15 residues. Germline V CDR1 and CDR2: SGDLS, YYNGEE. Trimming shortened V by 0 bases and J by 0 bases, and 9 bases separated the two germline ends. CDR3 region: CASSVGPTANYGYTF. CDR3 coding DNA: TGTGCCAGCAGCGTAGGTCCAACCGCTAACTATGGCTACACCTTC.